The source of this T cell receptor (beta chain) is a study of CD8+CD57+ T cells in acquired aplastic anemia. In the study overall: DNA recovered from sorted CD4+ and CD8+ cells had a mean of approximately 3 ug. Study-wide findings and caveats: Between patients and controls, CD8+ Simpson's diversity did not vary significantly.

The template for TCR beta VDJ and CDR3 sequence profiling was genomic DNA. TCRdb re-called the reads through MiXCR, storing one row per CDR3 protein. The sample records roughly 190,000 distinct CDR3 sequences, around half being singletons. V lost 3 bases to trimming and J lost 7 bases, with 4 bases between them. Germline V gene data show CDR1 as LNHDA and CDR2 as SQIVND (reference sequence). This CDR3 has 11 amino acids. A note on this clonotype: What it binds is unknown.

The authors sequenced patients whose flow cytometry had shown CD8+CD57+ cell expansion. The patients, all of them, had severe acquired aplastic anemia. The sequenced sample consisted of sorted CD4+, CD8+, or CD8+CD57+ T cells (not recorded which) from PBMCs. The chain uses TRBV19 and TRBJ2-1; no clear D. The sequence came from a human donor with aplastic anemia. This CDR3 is CASSMWNEQFF. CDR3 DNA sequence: TGTGCCAGTAGTATGTGGAATGAGCAGTTCTTC. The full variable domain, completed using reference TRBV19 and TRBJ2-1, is DGGITQSPKYLFRKEGQNVTLSCEQNLNHDAMYWYRQDPGQGLRLIYYSQIVNDFQKGDIAEGYSVSREKKESFPLTVTSAQKNPTAFYLCASSMWNEQFFGPGTRLTVL.